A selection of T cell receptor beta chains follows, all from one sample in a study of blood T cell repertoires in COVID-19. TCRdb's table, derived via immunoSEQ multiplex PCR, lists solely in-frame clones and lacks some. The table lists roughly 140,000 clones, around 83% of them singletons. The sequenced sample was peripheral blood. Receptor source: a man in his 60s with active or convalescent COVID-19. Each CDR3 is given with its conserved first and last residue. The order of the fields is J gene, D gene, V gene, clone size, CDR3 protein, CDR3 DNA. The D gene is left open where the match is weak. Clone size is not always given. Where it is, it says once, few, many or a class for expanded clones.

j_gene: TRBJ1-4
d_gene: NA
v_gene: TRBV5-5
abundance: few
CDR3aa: CASSFSGVSNEKLFF
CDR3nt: TGTGCCAGCAGCTTTAGCGGGGTCAGTAATGAAAAACTGTTTTTT

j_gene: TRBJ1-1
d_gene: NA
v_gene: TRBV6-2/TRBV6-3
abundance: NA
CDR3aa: CASSYRRGTEAFF
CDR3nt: TGTGCCAGCAGTTATCGACGGGGCACTGAAGCTTTCTTT

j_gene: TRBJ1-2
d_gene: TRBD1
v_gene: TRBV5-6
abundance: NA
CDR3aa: CASSPAGGINYGYTF
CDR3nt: TGTGCCAGCAGCCCGGCAGGGGGGATTAACTATGGCTACACCTTC

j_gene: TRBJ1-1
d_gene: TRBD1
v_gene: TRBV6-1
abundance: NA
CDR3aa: CASSEQTGLGTEAFF
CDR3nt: TGTGCCAGCAGTGAACAGACAGGGTTGGGGACTGAAGCTTTCTTT

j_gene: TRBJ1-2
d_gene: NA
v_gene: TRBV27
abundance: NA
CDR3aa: CASKSAGAYGYTF
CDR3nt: TGTGCCAGCAAATCTGCAGGGGCCTATGGCTACACCTTC

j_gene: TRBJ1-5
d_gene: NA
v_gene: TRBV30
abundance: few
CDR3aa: CAWSVGGDQPQHF
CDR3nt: TGTGCCTGGAGTGTAGGAGGGGATCAGCCCCAGCATTTT

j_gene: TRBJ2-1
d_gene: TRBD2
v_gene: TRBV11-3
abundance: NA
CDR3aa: CASNDGRAVDEQFF
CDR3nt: TGTGCCAGCAACGACGGGAGGGCCGTAGATGAGCAGTTCTTC

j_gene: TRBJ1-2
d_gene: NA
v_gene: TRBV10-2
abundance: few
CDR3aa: CASSEAGANYGYTF
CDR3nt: TGCGCCAGCAGTGAGGCAGGGGCTAACTATGGCTACACCTTC

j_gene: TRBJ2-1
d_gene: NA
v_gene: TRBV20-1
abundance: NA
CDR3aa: CSALGTRQFF
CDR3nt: TGCAGTGCCCTCGGTACCCGGCAGTTCTTC

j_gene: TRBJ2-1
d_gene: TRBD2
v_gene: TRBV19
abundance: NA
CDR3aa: CASEGLAGTYNEQFF
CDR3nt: TGTGCCAGTGAGGGACTAGCGGGAACCTACAATGAGCAGTTCTTC

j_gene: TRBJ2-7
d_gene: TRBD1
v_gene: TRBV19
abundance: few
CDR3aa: CASSLGTGGFYEQYF
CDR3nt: TGTGCCAGTAGTTTGGGGACAGGGGGCTTCTACGAGCAGTACTTC

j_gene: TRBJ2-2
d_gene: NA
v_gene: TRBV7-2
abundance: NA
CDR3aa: CASSWGSNTGELFF
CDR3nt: TGTGCCAGCAGTTGGGGCTCCAACACCGGGGAGCTGTTTTTT

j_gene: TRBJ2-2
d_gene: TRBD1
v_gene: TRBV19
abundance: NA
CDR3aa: CASSIGGQGFSGELFF
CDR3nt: TGTGCCAGTAGTATAGGGGGACAGGGCTTCTCCGGGGAGCTGTTTTTT

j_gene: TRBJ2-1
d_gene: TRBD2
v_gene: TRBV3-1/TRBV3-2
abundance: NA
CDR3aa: CASRLLLGGLDNEQFF
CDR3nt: TGTGCCAGCAGACTTCTTCTCGGGGGGTTAGACAATGAGCAGTTCTTC

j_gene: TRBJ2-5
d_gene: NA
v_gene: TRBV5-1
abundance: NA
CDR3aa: CASSPASVETQYF
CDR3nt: TGCGCCAGCAGCCCCGCTAGCGTGGAGACCCAGTACTTC

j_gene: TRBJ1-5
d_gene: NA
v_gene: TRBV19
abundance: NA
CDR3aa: CASSNNLSNQPQHF
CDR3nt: TGTGCCAGTAGTAACAATTTGAGCAATCAGCCCCAGCATTTT

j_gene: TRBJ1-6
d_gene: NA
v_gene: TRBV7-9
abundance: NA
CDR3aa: CASSLIASSYNSPLHF
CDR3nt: TGTGCCAGCAGCTTAATAGCGAGCTCCTATAATTCACCCCTCCACTTT

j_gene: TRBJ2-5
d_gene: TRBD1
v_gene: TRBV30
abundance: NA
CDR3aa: CAWSATGKTQYF
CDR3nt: TGTGCCTGGAGTGCGACAGGGAAGACCCAGTACTTC

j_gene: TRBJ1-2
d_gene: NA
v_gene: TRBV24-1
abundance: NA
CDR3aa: CATSDFRTNYGYTF
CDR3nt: TGTGCCACCAGTGATTTTCGGACAAACTATGGCTACACCTTC

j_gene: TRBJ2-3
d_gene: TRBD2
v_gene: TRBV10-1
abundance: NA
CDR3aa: CASSDPLAGTGTDTQYF
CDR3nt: TGCGCCAGCAGTGATCCTCTAGCGGGGACGGGCACAGATACGCAGTATTTT

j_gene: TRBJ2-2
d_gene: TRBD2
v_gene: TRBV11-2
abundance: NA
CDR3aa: CASSPRLADHRELFF
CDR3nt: TGTGCCAGCAGCCCTAGACTAGCGGACCACCGGGAGCTGTTTTTT

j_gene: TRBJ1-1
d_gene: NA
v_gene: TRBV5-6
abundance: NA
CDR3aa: CASSLGLLNTEAFF
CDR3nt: TGTGCCAGCAGCTTGGGACTGCTGAACACTGAAGCTTTCTTT

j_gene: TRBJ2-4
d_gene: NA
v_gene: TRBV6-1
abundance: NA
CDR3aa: CASSGGVYPTKNIQYF
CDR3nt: TGTGCCAGCAGTGGGGGGGTTTACCCCACCAAAAACATTCAGTACTTC

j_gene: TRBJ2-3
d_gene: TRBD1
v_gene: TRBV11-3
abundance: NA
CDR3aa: CASSPRGSDTQYF
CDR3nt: TGTGCCAGCAGCCCCAGGGGGTCAGATACGCAGTATTTT

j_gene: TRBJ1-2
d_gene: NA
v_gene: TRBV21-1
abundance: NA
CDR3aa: CASSKADREGISGYTF
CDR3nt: TGTGCCAGCAGCAAGGCGGACAGGGAGGGGATTAGTGGCTACACCTTC

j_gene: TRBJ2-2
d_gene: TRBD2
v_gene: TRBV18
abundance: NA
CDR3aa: CASSPGTGLAGPGELFF
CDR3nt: TGTGCCAGCTCACCCGGGACGGGACTAGCGGGACCCGGGGAGCTGTTTTTT

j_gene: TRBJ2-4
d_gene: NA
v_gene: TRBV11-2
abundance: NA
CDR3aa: CASSLDLASLAKNIQYF
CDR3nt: TGTGCCAGCAGCTTAGACTTAGCGAGTCTAGCCAAAAACATTCAGTACTTC

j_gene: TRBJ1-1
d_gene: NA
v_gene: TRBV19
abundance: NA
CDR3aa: CASRLGDGTEAFF
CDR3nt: TGTGCCAGCAGGTTAGGGGATGGCACTGAAGCTTTCTTT

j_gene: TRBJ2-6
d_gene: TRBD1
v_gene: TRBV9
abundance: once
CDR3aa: CASSTRTGRSGANVLTF
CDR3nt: TGTGCCAGCAGCACTAGGACAGGGCGCTCTGGGGCCAACGTCCTGACTTTC

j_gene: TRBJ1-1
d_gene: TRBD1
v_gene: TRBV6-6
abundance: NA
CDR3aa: CASSTRQGWTEAFF
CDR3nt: TGTGCCAGCAGTACCCGACAGGGGTGGACTGAAGCTTTCTTT

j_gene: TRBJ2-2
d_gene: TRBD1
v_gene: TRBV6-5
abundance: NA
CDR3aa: CASSYSRGRGTGELFF
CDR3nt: TGTGCCAGCAGTTACTCCAGGGGGCGCGGCACCGGGGAGCTGTTTTTT

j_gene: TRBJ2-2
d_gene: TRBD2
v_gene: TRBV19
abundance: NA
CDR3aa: CASSGGLAGVTGELFF
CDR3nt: TGTGCCAGTAGTGGAGGACTAGCGGGAGTAACCGGGGAGCTGTTTTTT

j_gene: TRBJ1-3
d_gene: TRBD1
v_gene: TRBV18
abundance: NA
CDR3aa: CASSPGQGWDTIYF
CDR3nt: TGTGCCAGCTCACCCGGACAGGGGTGGGACACCATATATTTT